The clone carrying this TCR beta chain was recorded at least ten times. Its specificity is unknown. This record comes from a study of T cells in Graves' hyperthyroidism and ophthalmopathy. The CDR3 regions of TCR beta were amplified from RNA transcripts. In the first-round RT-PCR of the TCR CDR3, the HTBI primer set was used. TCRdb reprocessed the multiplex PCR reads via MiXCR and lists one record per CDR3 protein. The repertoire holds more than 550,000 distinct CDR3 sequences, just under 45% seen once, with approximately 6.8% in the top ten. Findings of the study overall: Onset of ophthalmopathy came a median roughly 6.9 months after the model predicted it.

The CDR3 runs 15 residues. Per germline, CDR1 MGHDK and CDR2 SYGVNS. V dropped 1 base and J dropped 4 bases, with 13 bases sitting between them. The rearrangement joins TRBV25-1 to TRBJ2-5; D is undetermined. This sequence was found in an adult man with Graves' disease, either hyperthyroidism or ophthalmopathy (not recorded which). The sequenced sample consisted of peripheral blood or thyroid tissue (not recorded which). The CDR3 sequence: CASSESETRRETQYF. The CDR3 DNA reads TGTGCCAGCAGTGAATCCGAGACACGGCGAGAGACCCAGTACTTC.